This TCR beta chain was sequenced during a study of blood T cell repertoires in COVID-19. Study at large: Researchers got acute and convalescent COVID-19 samples from the United States, Italy and Spain. The analysed material was cDNA or gDNA that came from T cells, B-cell-depleted T cells, or PBMCs.

Germline-derived CDR1 and CDR2 are ENHRY and SYGVKD. The CDR3 has 17 residues. V was pared by 4 bases and J by 0 bases, with 12 bases of the junction left unmatched. Original analysis: Reference gene primer amplification gave nucleated cell count estimates. Clones were sequenced by immunoSEQ multiplex PCR, and TCRdb holds only the in-frame ones, with some missing. V, J and clone size were drawn from that table, and D and trimming were deduced from the DNA. The table lists some 80,000 clones, over 75% of them singletons, with approximately 12% in the top ten. What was sequenced was peripheral blood. The chain couples TRBV10-3 to TRBJ2-7, with 7 nucleotides matching TRBD1. The receptor comes from a man older than 75 with acute or convalescent COVID-19. The CDR3 region is CAISGPNRGESSYEQYF. The DNA of the CDR3 is TGTGCCATCAGTGGACCCAACAGGGGCGAGAGCTCCTACGAGCAGTACTTC.